This T cell receptor beta chain was sequenced for a study of cytomegalovirus exposure and HLA in healthy donors. Study findings and constraints: In the analysis, some V segments, TRBV6-2 and TRBV6-3 included, were excluded as indistinguishable.

The V gene end was trimmed by 4 bases and the J gene end by 8 bases; junction bases not matched to a gene: 6. Germline assignment: CDR1 MGHRA and CDR2 YSYEKL. The CDR3 runs to 15 residues. The PCR made use of 60 Vbeta and 13 Jbeta primers. Profiling relied on immunoSEQ multiplex PCR, and the TCRdb table lists in-frame clones only, not all of them. In total, the table holds some 70,000 clones. Of note for this clone: Its specificity is not known.

The chain employs TRBV4-1 and TRBJ2-2, with TRBD1 identical over 11 bases. This receptor was identified in a man between 40 and 49 years old in good health and CMV-seronegative. The sequenced sample consisted of PBMCs. CDR3 in amino acids: CASSPGQGVGGELFF. CDR3 nucleotides: TGCGCCAGCAGCCCGGGACAGGGGGTTGGAGGGGAGCTGTTTTTT.